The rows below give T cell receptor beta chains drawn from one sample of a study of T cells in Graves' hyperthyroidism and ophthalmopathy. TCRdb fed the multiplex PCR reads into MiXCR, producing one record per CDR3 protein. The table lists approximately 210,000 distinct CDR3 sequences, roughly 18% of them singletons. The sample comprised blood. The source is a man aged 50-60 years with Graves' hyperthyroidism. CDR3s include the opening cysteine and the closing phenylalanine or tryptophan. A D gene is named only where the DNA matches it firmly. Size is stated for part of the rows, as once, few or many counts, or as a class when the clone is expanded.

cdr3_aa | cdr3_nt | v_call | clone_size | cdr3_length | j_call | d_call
CASSADRLNTGELFF | TGTGCCAGCAGCGCCGACAGATTGAACACCGGGGAGCTGTTTTTT | TRBV4-1 | few | 15 | TRBJ2-2 | -
CASSHGTSGKQETQYF | TGTGCCAGCAGCCACGGGACTAGCGGGAAACAAGAGACCCAGTACTTC | TRBV13 | - | 16 | TRBJ2-5 | TRBD2
CASSRDSTYEQYF | TGTGCCAGCTCACGGGACAGTACCTACGAGCAGTACTTC | TRBV18 | many | 13 | TRBJ2-7 | TRBD1
CASSQDRQGLGNTIYF | TGCGCCAGCAGCCAAGATAGACAGGGACTCGGAAACACCATATATTTT | TRBV4-3 | few | 16 | TRBJ1-3 | TRBD1
CASSLWAPTPYNSPLHF | TGTGCCAGCAGTTTATGGGCCCCAACCCCCTATAATTCACCCCTCCACTTT | TRBV28 | - | 17 | TRBJ1-6 | -
CASSTIQLDEQYF | TGTGCCAGCAGTACAATACAACTAGACGAGCAGTACTTC | TRBV6-1 | few | 13 | TRBJ2-7 | -
CASRGAATDTQYF | TGTGCCAGCAGAGGGGCCGCTACAGATACGCAGTATTTT | TRBV12-3/TRBV12-4 | many | 13 | TRBJ2-3 | -
CSARDWDSSYEQYF | TGCAGTGCTAGAGATTGGGACAGCTCCTACGAGCAGTACTTC | TRBV20-1 | - | 14 | TRBJ2-7 | TRBD1
CASSFRDREGEQYF | TGCGCCAGCAGCTTTCGGGACAGGGAAGGCGAGCAGTACTTC | TRBV5-1 | many | 14 | TRBJ2-7 | TRBD1
CASSPGAGRGEQFF | TGTGCCAGCAGCCCCGGGGCAGGGCGAGGTGAGCAGTTCTTC | TRBV7-2 | many | 14 | TRBJ2-1 | -
CASSWGANTGELFF | TGTGCCAGCAGCTGGGGGGCGAACACCGGGGAGCTGTTTTTT | TRBV7-3 | few | 14 | TRBJ2-2 | -
CASSSLTAVDTQYF | TGTGCCAGCAGTTCATTAACCGCGGTAGATACGCAGTATTTT | TRBV28 | many | 14 | TRBJ2-3 | -
CATEGTSGSNEQFF | TGTGCCACGGAGGGGACTAGCGGGAGTAATGAGCAGTTCTTC | TRBV24-1 | few | 14 | TRBJ2-1 | TRBD2
CASSLHTGNTEAFF | TGTGCCAGCAGTTTACACACGGGGAACACTGAAGCTTTCTTT | TRBV6-5 | few | 14 | TRBJ1-1 | -
CASSSPPGGFNEQFF | TGTGCCAGCAGTTCCCCCCCGGGTGGTTTCAATGAGCAGTTCTTC | TRBV27 | - | 15 | TRBJ2-1 | -
CASSLQVMNTEAFF | TGTGCCAGCAGCTTACAGGTCATGAACACTGAAGCTTTCTTT | TRBV7-2 | many | 14 | TRBJ1-1 | -
CASSLNPGPTTDTQYF | TGTGCCAGCTCACTTAACCCGGGCCCCACCACAGATACGCAGTATTTT | TRBV18 | many | 16 | TRBJ2-3 | -